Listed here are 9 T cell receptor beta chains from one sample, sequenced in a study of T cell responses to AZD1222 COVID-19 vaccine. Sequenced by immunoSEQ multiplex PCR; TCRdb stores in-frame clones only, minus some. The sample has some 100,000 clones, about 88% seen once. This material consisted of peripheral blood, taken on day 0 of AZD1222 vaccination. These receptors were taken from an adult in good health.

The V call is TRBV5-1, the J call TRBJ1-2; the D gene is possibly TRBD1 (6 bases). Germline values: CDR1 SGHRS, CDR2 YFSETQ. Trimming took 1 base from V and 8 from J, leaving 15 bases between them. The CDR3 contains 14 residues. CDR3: CASSLPIKGEGYTF. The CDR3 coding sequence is TGCGCCAGCAGCTTGCCAATAAAGGGGGAAGGCTACACCTTC.

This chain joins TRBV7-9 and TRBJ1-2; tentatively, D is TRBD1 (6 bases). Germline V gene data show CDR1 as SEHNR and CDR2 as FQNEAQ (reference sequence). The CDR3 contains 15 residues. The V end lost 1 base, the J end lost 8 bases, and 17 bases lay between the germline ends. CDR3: CASSLGGTPGGGYTF. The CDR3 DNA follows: TGTGCCAGCAGCTTAGGGGGGACACCCGGAGGCGGCTACACCTTC.

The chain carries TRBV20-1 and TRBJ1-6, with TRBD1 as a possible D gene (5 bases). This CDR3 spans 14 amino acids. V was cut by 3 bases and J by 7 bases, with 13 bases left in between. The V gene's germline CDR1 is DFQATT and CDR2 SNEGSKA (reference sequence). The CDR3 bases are TGCAGTGCTAGTGGGGGTGTTTACAATTCACCCCTCCACTTT. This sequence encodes CSASGGVYNSPLHF.

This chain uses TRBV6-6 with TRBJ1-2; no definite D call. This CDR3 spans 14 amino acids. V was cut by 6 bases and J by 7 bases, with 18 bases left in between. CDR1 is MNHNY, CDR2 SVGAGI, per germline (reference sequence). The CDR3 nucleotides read TGTGCCAGCAGAAACAGAGGAGCGAACGCTGGCTACACCTTC. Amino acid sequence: CASRNRGANAGYTF.

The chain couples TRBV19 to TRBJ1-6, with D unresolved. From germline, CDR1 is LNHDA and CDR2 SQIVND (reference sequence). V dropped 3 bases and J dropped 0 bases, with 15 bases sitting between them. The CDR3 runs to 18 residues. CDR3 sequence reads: CASSISRGDNSYNSPLHF. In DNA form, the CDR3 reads TGTGCCAGTAGTATCTCGCGCGGAGATAACTCCTATAATTCACCCCTCCACTTT.

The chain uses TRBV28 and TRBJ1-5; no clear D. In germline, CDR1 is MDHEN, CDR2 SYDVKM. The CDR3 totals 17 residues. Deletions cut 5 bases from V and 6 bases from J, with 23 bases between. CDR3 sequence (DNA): TGTGCCAGCAGTCCCCCCCCAACGATATATATGGCTCAGCCCCAGCATTTT. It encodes CASSPPPTIYMAQPQHF.

The DNA of the CDR3 is TGTGCCAGCAGGTCCTTTCAGAAACCCCTAATTTCACCCCTCCACTTT. This gives the protein CASRSFQKPLISPLHF. The chain has TRBV27 and TRBJ1-6; no reliable D call. Germline V gene lookup returns CDR1 MNHEY and CDR2 SMNVEV (reference sequence). The CDR3 runs 16 residues. With 6 bases removed from V and 9 bases from J, the gap between germline ends came to 21 bases.

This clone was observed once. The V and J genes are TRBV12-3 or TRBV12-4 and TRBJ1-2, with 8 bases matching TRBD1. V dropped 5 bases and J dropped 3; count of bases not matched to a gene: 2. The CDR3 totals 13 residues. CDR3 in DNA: TGTGCCAGCAGTCCGGGACAGGACTATGGCTACACCTTC. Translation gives CASSPGQDYGYTF.

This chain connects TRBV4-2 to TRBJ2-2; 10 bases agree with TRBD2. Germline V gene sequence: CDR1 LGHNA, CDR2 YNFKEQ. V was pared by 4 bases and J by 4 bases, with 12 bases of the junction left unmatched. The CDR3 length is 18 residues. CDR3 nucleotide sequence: TGTGCCAGCAGCCCACTGGGGAGGCTAGCGGGGGCCACCGGGGAGCTGTTTTTT. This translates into CASSPLGRLAGATGELFF.